Each of the 30 T cell receptor beta chains below was sequenced from the same sample in a study of CD8 T cell repertoires and HIV-1 epitope variants. Clones were sequenced by immunoSEQ multiplex PCR, and TCRdb holds only the in-frame ones, with some missing. This table holds about 4,800 clones, approximately 66% found once. For these TCRs, the target antigens are not known. The sequencing input was cultured CD8+ T cells derived from PBMCs. These receptors all stem from a male donor with HIV.

The rearrangement links TRBV4-3 to TRBJ1-1, with 9 bases matching TRBD1. The CDR3 consists of 18 residues. Trimming at V came to 4 bases and at J to 1 base, leaving 13 bases not matched to a gene. The germline V gene has CDR1 LGHNA and CDR2 YSLEER. This CDR3 is CASSLFTGTGSGNTEAFF. The CDR3 DNA reads TGCGCCAGCAGCCTCTTTACCGGGACAGGGAGCGGGAACACTGAAGCTTTCTTT.

This clone occurred a few times. CDR3 bases: TGTGCCAGCGTGGCGAGGGGGAATGAGCAGTTCTTC. The encoded protein is CASVARGNEQFF. The chain employs TRBV7-8 and TRBJ2-1; D might be TRBD1 (6 bases). Germline lookup yields CDR1 SGHVS and CDR2 FQNEAQ. CDR3 length equals 12 residues. V lost 8 bases, J lost 7 bases, and 12 bases lay in between. Full variable domain (rest looked up from reference TRBV7-8 and TRBJ2-1): GAGVSQSPRYKVAKRGQDVALRCDPISGHVSLFWYQQALGQGPEFLTYFQNEAQLDKSGLPSDRFFAERPEGSVSTLKIQRTQQEDSAVYLCASVARGNEQFFGPGTRLTVL.

The chain employs TRBV6-6 and TRBJ2-5, with 12 bases matching TRBD1. CDR3 length: 16 amino acids. Germline V gives CDR1 MNHNY, CDR2 SVGAGI (reference sequence). The junction had 9 bases not matched to a gene; V was cut back by 5 bases and J by 5 bases. CDR3 in DNA: TGTGCCAGCAGTCAGGGACAGGGGGCGTTTTCCGAGACCCAGTACTTC. Translated, it gives CASSQGQGAFSETQYF.

This rearrangement joins TRBV28 to TRBJ2-5; 9 bases map to TRBD1. The germline gives CDR1 MDHEN, CDR2 SYDVKM. The trim removed 3 bases at V and 5 bases at J, leaving 4 bases unmatched. CDR3 length equals 14 residues. CDR3 protein: CASSFYRGHETQYF. For the CDR3, the DNA is TGTGCCAGCAGTTTCTACAGGGGGCACGAGACCCAGTACTTC.

This clone was counted once. The gene calls are TRBV5-4 and TRBJ2-1; no reliable D call. The ends were cut back, 2 bases at V and 1 base at J, with 10 bases in the middle. This CDR3 is 15 amino acids long. In germline, CDR1 is SGHNT, CDR2 YYREEE (reference sequence). CDR3 in amino acids: CASSLPRLSYNEQFF. The CDR3 DNA reads TGTGCCAGCAGCTTACCCCGACTGTCCTACAATGAGCAGTTCTTC.

This clone has only one observation. The chain has TRBV4-1 and TRBJ2-4; 11 bases match TRBD2. CDR3 length: 19 amino acids. The junction had 12 bases not matched to a gene; V was cut back by 5 bases and J by 0 bases. The germline V gene encodes CDR1 MGHRA and CDR2 YSYEKL. CDR3 in amino acids: CASSSLLAGVPLAKNIQYF. CDR3 coding DNA: TGCGCCAGCAGCAGCCTACTAGCGGGAGTTCCCCTAGCCAAAAACATTCAGTACTTC.

The chain carries TRBV10-1 and TRBJ1-4, with D maybe TRBD1 (5 bases). The CDR3 sequence is 14 residues long. Between the trimmed V and J ends, which lost 5 bases and 4 bases, there was a span of 11 bases. Germline assignment: CDR1 WNHNN and CDR2 SYGVQD (reference sequence). This CDR3 reads CASSFDSDNEKLFF. In nucleotides, the CDR3 is TGCGCCAGCAGTTTCGACAGTGATAATGAAAAACTGTTTTTT.

The rearrangement links TRBV27 to TRBJ1-5; maybe TRBD1 (5 bases). The CDR3 has 15 residues. Trimming pared 3 bases from V and 2 bases from J, leaving 11 bases between. Germline V gene sequence: CDR1 MNHEY, CDR2 SMNVEV (reference sequence). The CDR3 region is CASSLSGDGNQPQHF. The DNA of the CDR3 is TGTGCCAGCAGTTTGTCGGGGGATGGCAATCAGCCCCAGCATTTT.

The chain recombines TRBV9 with TRBJ2-1, with 8 bases fitting TRBD2. The V and J ends lost 0 bases and 5 bases, in that order; junction bases with no gene match: 4. This CDR3 contains 15 residues. CDR1 and CDR2 from the germline V gene are SGDLS and YYNGEE. CDR3 sequence reads: CASSVGTSHDNEQFF. The CDR3 bases are TGTGCCAGCAGCGTAGGGACTAGCCATGACAATGAGCAGTTCTTC.

The chain recombines TRBV11-2 with TRBJ2-5; no reliable D call. The CDR3 sequence is 15 residues long. The V and J ends lost 1 base and 0 bases respectively, with 9 bases between them. The germline V gene encodes CDR1 SGHAT and CDR2 FQNNGV. CDR3 residues: CASSLAGQYQETQYF. The CDR3 DNA follows: TGTGCCAGCAGCTTAGCGGGCCAGTACCAAGAGACCCAGTACTTC.

V usage is TRBV28 and J usage is TRBJ1-1; D gene ambiguous. The V end was cut by 9 bases, the J end by 2 bases, with 25 bases between. The CDR3 sequence is 17 residues long. The germline gives CDR1 MDHEN, CDR2 SYDVKM. The CDR3 DNA is TGTGCCAGAGGAGAGATGTCGAGGAGGATCGTCAACACTGAAGCTTTCTTT. This translates into CARGEMSRRIVNTEAFF.

CDR3 protein: CASSEGTEEYEQYF. In DNA form, the CDR3 reads TGTGCCAGTAGTGAGGGGACAGAAGAATACGAGCAGTACTTC. V and J are TRBV28 and TRBJ2-7, with 7 bases aligning to TRBD1. Germline lookup yields CDR1 MDHEN and CDR2 SYDVKM. The CDR3 is 14 amino acids. The ends lost 9 bases at V and 4 bases at J; junction bases unmatched: 12.

This rearrangement joins TRBV15 to TRBJ2-7; unclear D gene. The V gene lost 0 bases and the J gene lost 3 bases, with 6 bases spanning the gap. CDR1 is LNHNV and CDR2 is YYDKDF in the germline V gene (reference sequence). The CDR3 runs to 13 residues. CDR3: CATSRDYGYEQYF. For the CDR3, the DNA is TGTGCCACCAGCAGAGATTACGGCTACGAGCAGTACTTC.

This clone was picked up a small number of times. J is TRBJ2-1 and V is TRBV27, with 8 bases that match TRBD2. V trimming: 4 bases; J trimming: 13 bases; junction bases outside the gene matches: 12. Germline V gene sequence: CDR1 MNHEY, CDR2 SMNVEV (reference sequence). The CDR3 sequence is 14 residues long. The CDR3 loop reads CASSSQSSGAPQFF. In DNA, the CDR3 is TGTGCCAGCAGTTCCCAGAGTAGCGGGGCCCCACAGTTCTTC.

This clone was picked up one time. The chain combines TRBV13 with TRBJ2-3, with TRBD2 identical over 8 bases. V lost 0 bases, J lost 0 bases, and 5 bases stayed unmatched. The germline V gene encodes CDR1 PRHDT and CDR2 FYEKMQ (reference sequence). The CDR3 spans 17 residues. CDR3 sequence reads: CASSLGRGGDSTDTQYF. CDR3 nucleotides: TGTGCCAGCAGCTTAGGACGGGGGGGCGACAGCACAGATACGCAGTATTTT.

Only one count was recorded for this clone. The chain carries TRBV2 and TRBJ2-5; D could derive from TRBD1 or TRBD2 (5 bases each). The CDR3 is 14 amino acids. Germline V gives CDR1 SNHLY, CDR2 FYNNEI. The V and J ends lost 6 bases and 5 bases respectively, with 16 bases between them. CDR3 region: CASSRDELVETQYF. The CDR3 DNA reads as TGTGCCAGCAGCCGGGACGAGCTGGTGGAGACCCAGTACTTC.

The genes are TRBV28 and TRBJ2-5; 8 bases align to TRBD2. The last part of the DNA fits TRBJ2-7 better; the J call may be wrong. Germline CDR1 reads MDHEN; CDR2 reads SYDVKM. This CDR3 contains 14 residues. CDR3 nucleotide sequence: TGTGCCAGCAGTTTTGGTAGCGGGAACTACGAGCAGTACTTC. Translation: CASSFGSGNYEQYF.

The V and J genes are TRBV6-5 and TRBJ1-2; 9 bases fit TRBD1. J was trimmed by 3 bases and V by 4 bases; bases with no gene match: 6. Germline V gives CDR1 MNHEY, CDR2 SVGAGI. The length of the CDR3 is 15 residues. The CDR3 DNA sequence: TGTGCCAGCAGTTCTTCACAGGGGGCTGACTATGGCTACACCTTC. This codes for CASSSSQGADYGYTF.

With respect to this clone: The junction and the germline gene differ at one end; a read error may be behind it. The V call is TRBV6-1, the J call TRBJ2-6, with D perhaps TRBD1 or TRBD2 (5 bases each). Germline values: CDR1 MNHNS, CDR2 SASEGT. The CDR3 is 17 residues long. The CDR3 is CAISESLGVSGANVLTF. The DNA for the CDR3 is TGTGCCATCAGTGAGTCTCTGGGGGTATCTGGGGCCAACGTCCTGACTTTC.

This rearrangement joins TRBV13 to TRBJ2-2; no clear D gene. CDR1 is PRHDT, CDR2 FYEKMQ, per germline (reference sequence). The CDR3 length is 16 residues. With 0 bases removed from V and 4 bases from J, the gap between germline ends came to 12 bases. The CDR3: CASSLGLLEATGELFF. The CDR3 DNA follows: TGTGCCAGCAGCTTAGGGTTGCTAGAGGCCACCGGGGAGCTGTTTTTT.

As DNA, the CDR3 is TGTGCCAGCAGCCACCCGAGCCCCTACAACACCGGGGAGCTGTTTTTT. Translated, it gives CASSHPSPYNTGELFF. The chain employs TRBV7-9 and TRBJ2-2; D remains ambiguous. V lost 5 bases, J lost 2 bases, and 15 bases lay in between. The CDR3 loop spans 16 amino acids. Germline CDR1 is SEHNR and CDR2 is FQNEAQ (reference sequence). The entire variable domain, with the rest obtained from reference TRBV7-9 and TRBJ2-2, is as follows: DTGVSQNPRHKITKRGQNVTFRCDPISEHNRLYWYRQTLGQGPEFLTYFQNEAQLEKSRLLSDRFSAERPKGSFSTLEIQRTEQGDSAMYLCASSHPSPYNTGELFFGEGSRLTVL.

V gene TRBV14 combines with J gene TRBJ2-1, with TRBD2 matching over 8 bases. CDR3 length equals 17 residues. V lost 4 bases to trimming and J lost 2 bases; unmatched junction nucleotides: 10. Germline CDR1 is SGHDN and CDR2 is FVKESK. The CDR3 DNA sequence: TGTGCCAGCAGCCTCACGGTGGGAGCGGGGGCCTACAATGAGCAGTTCTTC. Amino acid sequence: CASSLTVGAGAYNEQFF. Filled out from reference TRBV14 and TRBJ2-1, the complete variable domain reads EAGVTQFPSHSVIEKGQTVTLRCDPISGHDNLYWYRRVMGKEIKFLLHFVKESKQDESGMPNNRFLAERTGGTYSTLKVQPAELEDSGVYFCASSLTVGAGAYNEQFFGPGTRLTVL.

The chain combines TRBV9 with TRBJ2-7; TRBD2 aligns across 10 bases. Germline loops: CDR1 SGDLS, CDR2 YYNGEE. This CDR3 spans 17 amino acids. Trimming at V came to 0 bases and at J to 9 bases, leaving 15 bases not matched to a gene. CDR3 bases: TGTGCCAGCAGCGTAGCGGGGGTCGGAGCGGGGGGGCGTGTGCAGTACTTC. It is translated as CASSVAGVGAGGRVQYF.

The chain couples TRBV7-8 to TRBJ2-1; D is uncertain. CDR3 length equals 17 residues. Germline lookup yields CDR1 SGHVS and CDR2 FQNEAQ. Trimming took off 1 base at V and 0 bases at J, with 13 bases between the two ends. The CDR3 reads CASSLVIGRSSYNEQFF. The CDR3 nucleotides read TGTGCCAGCAGCTTAGTAATCGGCAGGTCCTCCTACAATGAGCAGTTCTTC.

The chain joins TRBV13 to TRBJ2-1; 7 nucleotides align to TRBD1. CDR1 and CDR2 (germline): PRHDT, FYEKMQ (reference sequence). Germline trimming cut 5 bases from V and 0 bases from J; bases unmatched to any gene: 4. This CDR3 is 15 amino acids long. CDR3 loop: CASSQGDNSYNEQFF. DNA of the CDR3: TGTGCCAGCAGCCAGGGGGACAACTCCTACAATGAGCAGTTCTTC.

V usage is TRBV4-3 and J usage is TRBJ2-3; 8 bases align to TRBD1. CDR1 is LGHNA and CDR2 is YSLEER in the germline V gene. Trimming at V came to 0 bases and at J to 4 bases, leaving 12 bases not matched to a gene. The CDR3 is 18 amino acids. CDR3 bases: TGCGCCAGCAGCCAAGAGATACCCGGGACAGGAAACCCAGATACGCAGTATTTT. Translation gives CASSQEIPGTGNPDTQYF.

The chain employs TRBV9 and TRBJ2-5; TRBD2 agrees at 7 bases. The end of the DNA aligns better with TRBJ2-7, so the J call may be wrong. The CDR3 runs 16 residues. In germline, CDR1 is SGDLS, CDR2 YYNGEE. The CDR3 sequence is CASSPSSGRGAYEQYF. For the CDR3, the DNA is TGTGCCAGCAGCCCTTCTAGCGGCCGAGGAGCCTACGAGCAGTACTTC.

This clone was counted only a few times. This sequence joins TRBV28 and TRBJ2-7; 11 positions agree with TRBD1. The germline V gene has CDR1 MDHEN and CDR2 SYDVKM. This CDR3 has 14 residues. The ends lost 10 bases at V and 1 base at J; junction bases unmatched: 6. The CDR3 spells CAISDRGLSYEQYF. CDR3 bases: TGTGCCATCTCGGACAGGGGGCTTTCCTACGAGCAGTACTTC. The variable domain in full, completed from reference TRBV28 and TRBJ2-7, reads DVKVTQSSRYLVKRTGEKVFLECVQDMDHENMFWYRQDPGLGLRLIYFSYDVKMKEKGDIPEGYSVSREKKERFSLILESASTNQTSMYLCAISDRGLSYEQYFGPGTRLTVT.

The chain couples TRBV29-1 to TRBJ1-2; D uncertain. CDR1 is SQVTM and CDR2 is ANQGSEA in the germline V gene. The V end was cut by 0 bases, the J end by 4 bases, with 15 bases between. The CDR3 totals 15 residues. CDR3 nucleotides: TGCAGCGTTGAAGATTATCTCGGGTCGGGCTATGGCTACACCTTC. Encoded protein: CSVEDYLGSGYGYTF.

This chain connects TRBV30 to TRBJ1-1, with D tentatively TRBD1 (5 bases). The CDR3 consists of 14 residues. Germline V CDR1 and CDR2: GTSNPN, SVGIG (reference sequence). Trimming pared 4 bases from V and 6 bases from J, leaving 18 bases between. The DNA of the CDR3 is TGTGCCTGGATGGACAAACTGGGTAAGGCTGAAGCTTTCTTT. It is translated as CAWMDKLGKAEAFF.